This T cell receptor beta chain was identified in a study of T cell changes during pregnancy in multiple sclerosis. This CDR3 spans 14 amino acids. Germline loops: CDR1 MNHNS, CDR2 SASEGT. V dropped 7 bases and J dropped 4 bases, with 17 bases sitting between them. The table came from immunoSEQ multiplex PCR; TCRdb's copy has only in-frame clones and leaves some out. Among about 40,000 clones, roughly nine tenths were seen once, and the ten largest hold roughly 0.45%. The receptor comes from a female donor in good health, enrolled as a control in a pregnancy study. Sequenced material: CD4+ T cells from peripheral blood mononuclear cells, taken in the third trimester of pregnancy. V and J are TRBV6-1 and TRBJ2-7; D is ambiguous. The CDR3 DNA reads TGTGCCAGCATCGGCCACGAGGTTTGGTACGAGCAGTACTTC. It translates to CASIGHEVWYEQYF.